The rows below give T cell receptor beta chains drawn from one sample of a study of blood T cell repertoires in COVID-19. Repertoires were generated with immunoSEQ multiplex PCR, while TCRdb's copy carries only in-frame clones and drops some. The table includes 31,000 or so clones, around 85% detected once. Material: peripheral blood. These receptors were taken from a human donor with active COVID-19. The donor label of this sample is uncertain. CDR3s include the opening cysteine and the closing phenylalanine or tryptophan. D genes are given only for firm matches. The size of a clone is reported for some rows only, either as once, few or many, or as a class for expanded clones.

V gene,J gene,D gene,clone size,CDR3 protein,CDR3 DNA
TRBV5-6,TRBJ2-7,-,-,CASSLAAAYEQYF,TGTGCCAGCAGCTTAGCAGCGGCCTACGAGCAGTACTTC
TRBV7-6,TRBJ2-2,TRBD1,-,CASSLEGQRTGELFF,TGTGCCAGCAGCTTAGAGGGACAGAGGACCGGGGAGCTGTTTTTT
TRBV2,TRBJ1-6,-,-,CASTDRSSLYSPLHF,TGTGCCAGCACCGATCGCAGTTCTCTCTATTCACCCCTCCACTTT
TRBV28,TRBJ2-7,-,-,CASRTGQSEQYF,TGTGCCAGCAGAACAGGGCAAAGCGAGCAGTACTTC
TRBV6-5,TRBJ1-4,TRBD1,-,CASSYGGQGREKLFF,TGTGCCAGCAGTTACGGTGGACAGGGAAGAGAAAAACTGTTTTTT
TRBV19,TRBJ2-7,TRBD2,-,CASSKVAGDEQYF,TGTGCCAGTAGTAAAGTAGCGGGGGACGAGCAGTACTTC
TRBV2,TRBJ1-5,-,-,CASGGAGNDQPQHF,TGTGCCAGCGGGGGGGCAGGCAATGATCAGCCCCAGCATTTT
TRBV24-1,TRBJ1-5,TRBD1,medium-sized,CATREPGTGGYSNQPQHF,TGTGCCACCAGGGAACCCGGGACAGGGGGCTATAGCAATCAGCCCCAGCATTTT
TRBV6-5,TRBJ1-2,TRBD1,few,CASSGQGYYGYTF,TGTGCCAGCAGCGGACAGGGGTACTATGGCTACACCTTC
TRBV5-1,TRBJ2-3,-,-,CASSPQQGSTDTQYF,TGCGCCAGCAGCCCGCAACAGGGTAGCACAGATACGCAGTATTTT
TRBV7-3,TRBJ2-3,-,-,CASSPERANTDTQYF,TGTGCCAGCAGCCCCGAGCGGGCTAACACAGATACGCAGTATTTT
TRBV5-1,TRBJ2-1,TRBD2,-,CASSRPSGRFSYNEQFF,TGCGCCAGCAGCCGACCTAGCGGGAGGTTCTCCTACAATGAGCAGTTCTTC
TRBV13,TRBJ1-4,-,-,CASSLTATNEKLFF,TGTGCCAGCAGCTTAACGGCAACTAATGAAAAACTGTTTTTT
TRBV6-6,TRBJ2-5,TRBD2,-,CASRRLAGVSRYETQYF,TGTGCCAGCAGACGACTAGCGGGGGTCTCCAGGTACGAGACCCAGTACTTC